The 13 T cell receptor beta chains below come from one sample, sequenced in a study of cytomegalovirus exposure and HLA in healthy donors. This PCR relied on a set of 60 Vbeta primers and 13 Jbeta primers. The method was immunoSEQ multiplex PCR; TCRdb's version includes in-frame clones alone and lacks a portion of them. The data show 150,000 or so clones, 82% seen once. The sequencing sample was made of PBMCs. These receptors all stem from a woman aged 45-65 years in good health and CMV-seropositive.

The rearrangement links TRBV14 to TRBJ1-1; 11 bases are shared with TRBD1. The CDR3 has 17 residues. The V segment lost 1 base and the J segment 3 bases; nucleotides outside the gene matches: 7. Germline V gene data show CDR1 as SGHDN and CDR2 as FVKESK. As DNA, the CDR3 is TGTGCCAGCAGCCAAGGGACAGGGGGCGCGGTGGACACTGAAGCTTTCTTT. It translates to CASSQGTGGAVDTEAFF.

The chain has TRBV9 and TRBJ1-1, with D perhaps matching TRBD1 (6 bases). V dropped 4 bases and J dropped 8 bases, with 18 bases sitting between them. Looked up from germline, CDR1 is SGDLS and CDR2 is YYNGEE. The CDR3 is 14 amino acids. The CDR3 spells CASSPRGRGSEAFF. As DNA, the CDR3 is TGTGCCAGCAGCCCTCGGGGCAGGGGCTCAGAAGCTTTCTTT.

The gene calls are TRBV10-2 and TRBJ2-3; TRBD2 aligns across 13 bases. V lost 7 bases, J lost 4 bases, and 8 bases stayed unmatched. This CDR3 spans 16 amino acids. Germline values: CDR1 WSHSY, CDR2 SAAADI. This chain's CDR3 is CASTGTSGAQADTQYF. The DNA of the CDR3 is TGCGCCAGCACCGGGACTAGCGGGGCACAAGCAGATACGCAGTATTTT.

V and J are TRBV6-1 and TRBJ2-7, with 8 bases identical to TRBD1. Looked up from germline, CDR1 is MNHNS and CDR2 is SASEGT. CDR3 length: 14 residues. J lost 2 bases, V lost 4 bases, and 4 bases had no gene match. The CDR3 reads CASSVGTGPYEQYF. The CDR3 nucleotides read TGTGCCAGCAGTGTCGGGACAGGTCCCTACGAGCAGTACTTC.

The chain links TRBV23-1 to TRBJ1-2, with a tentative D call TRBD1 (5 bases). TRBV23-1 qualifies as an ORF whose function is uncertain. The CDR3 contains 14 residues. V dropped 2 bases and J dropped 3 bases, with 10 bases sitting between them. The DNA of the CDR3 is TGCGCCAGCAGTCAAAGGGTAGGGGACTATGGCTACACCTTC. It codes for CASSQRVGDYGYTF.

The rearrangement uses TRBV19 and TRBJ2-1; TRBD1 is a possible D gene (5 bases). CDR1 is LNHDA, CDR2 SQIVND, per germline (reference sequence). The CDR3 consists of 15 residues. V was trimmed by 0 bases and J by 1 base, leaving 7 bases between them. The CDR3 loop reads CASSIDQGSYNEQFF. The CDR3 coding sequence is TGTGCCAGTAGTATAGATCAGGGTTCCTACAATGAGCAGTTCTTC.

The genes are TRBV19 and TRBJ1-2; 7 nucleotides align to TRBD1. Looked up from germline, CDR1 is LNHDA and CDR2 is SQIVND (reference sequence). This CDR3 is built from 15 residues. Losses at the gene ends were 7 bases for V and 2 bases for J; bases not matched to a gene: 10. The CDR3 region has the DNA TGTGCCAGTAATTCTCCAGGACAGGCAAACTATGGCTACACCTTC. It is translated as CASNSPGQANYGYTF.

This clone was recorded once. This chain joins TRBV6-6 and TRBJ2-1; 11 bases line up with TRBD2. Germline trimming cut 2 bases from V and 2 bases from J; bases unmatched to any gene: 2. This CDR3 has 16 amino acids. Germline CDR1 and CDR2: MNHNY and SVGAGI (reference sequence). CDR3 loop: CASSYKTSGTYNEQFF. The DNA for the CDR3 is TGTGCCAGCAGTTACAAGACTAGCGGGACCTACAATGAGCAGTTCTTC.

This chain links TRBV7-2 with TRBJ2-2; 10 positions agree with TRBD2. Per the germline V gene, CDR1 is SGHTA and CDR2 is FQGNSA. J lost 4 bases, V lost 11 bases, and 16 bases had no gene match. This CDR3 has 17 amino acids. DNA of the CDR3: TGTGCCGGAAAGACGTCCGGGACTAGCGTTGGCACCGGGGAGCTGTTTTTT. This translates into CAGKTSGTSVGTGELFF.

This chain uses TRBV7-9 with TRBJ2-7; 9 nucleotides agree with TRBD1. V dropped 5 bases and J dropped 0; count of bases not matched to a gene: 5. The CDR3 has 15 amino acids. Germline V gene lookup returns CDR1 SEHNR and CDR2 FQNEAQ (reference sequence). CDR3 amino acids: CASSPRTGDSYEQYF. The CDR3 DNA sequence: TGTGCCAGCAGCCCTCGGACAGGGGACTCCTACGAGCAGTACTTC.

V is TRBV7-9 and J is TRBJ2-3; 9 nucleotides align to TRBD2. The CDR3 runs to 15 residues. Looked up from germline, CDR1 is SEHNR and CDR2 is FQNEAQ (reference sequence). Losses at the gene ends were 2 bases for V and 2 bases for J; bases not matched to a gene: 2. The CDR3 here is CASSLLAGPTDTQYF. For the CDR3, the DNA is TGTGCCAGCAGCTTACTAGCGGGGCCCACAGATACGCAGTATTTT.

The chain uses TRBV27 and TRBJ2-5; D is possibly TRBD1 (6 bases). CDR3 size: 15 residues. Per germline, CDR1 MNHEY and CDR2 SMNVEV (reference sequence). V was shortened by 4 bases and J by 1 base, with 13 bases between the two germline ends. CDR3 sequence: CASSSDRMVQETQYF. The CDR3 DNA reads TGTGCCAGCAGTTCCGACAGGATGGTCCAAGAGACCCAGTACTTC.

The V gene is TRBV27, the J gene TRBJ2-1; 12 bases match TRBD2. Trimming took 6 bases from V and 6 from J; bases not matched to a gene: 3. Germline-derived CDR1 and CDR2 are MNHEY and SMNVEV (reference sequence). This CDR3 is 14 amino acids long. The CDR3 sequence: CASRLTSGGNEQFF. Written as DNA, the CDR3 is TGTGCCAGCAGACTGACTAGCGGGGGCAATGAGCAGTTCTTC.